The source of this TCR beta chain is a study of T cell responses to AZD1222 COVID-19 vaccine. Concerning this clone itself: No antigen is known for it.

Overall study results and limits: It was only a handful of AZD1222 recipients who were seropositive at baseline. As reported, nearly half of all spike-specific TCRs target variant regions that are unmutated. The sample set comprised mostly white British donors with more females, and clonal diversity was possibly underestimated.

This CDR3 has 14 residues. Germline CDR1 LGHDT, CDR2 YNNKEL (reference sequence). Between the trimmed V and J ends, which lost 4 bases and 2 bases, there was a span of 11 bases. Assay used: immunoSEQ multiplex PCR; TCRdb lists only in-frame clones, some missing. Counted here are 91,000 or so clones, approximately 90% occurring once; the ten biggest clones make up less than 4%. Timing groups of about 4 and about 12 weeks for second doses were pooled. This clonotype originated in an adult who received the AZD1222 COVID-19 vaccine. The sequences come from peripheral blood, collected 28 days after the second AZD1222 dose. The rearrangement joins TRBV3-1 (or the pseudogene TRBV3-2) to TRBJ2-5; either TRBD1 or TRBD2 may supply D (6 bases each). CDR3 in amino acids: CASSPGDWQETQYF. The DNA of the CDR3 is TGTGCCAGCAGCCCAGGGGACTGGCAAGAGACCCAGTACTTC.